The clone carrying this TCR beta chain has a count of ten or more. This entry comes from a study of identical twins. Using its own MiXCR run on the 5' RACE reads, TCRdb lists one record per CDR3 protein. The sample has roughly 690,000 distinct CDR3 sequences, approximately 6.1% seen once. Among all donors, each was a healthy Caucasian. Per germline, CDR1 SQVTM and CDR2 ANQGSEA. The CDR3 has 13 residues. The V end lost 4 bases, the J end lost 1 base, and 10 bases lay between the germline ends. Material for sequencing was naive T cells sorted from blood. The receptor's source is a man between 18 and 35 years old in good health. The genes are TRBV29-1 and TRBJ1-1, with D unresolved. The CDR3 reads CSVGKGRNTEAFF. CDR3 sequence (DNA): TGCAGCGTTGGGAAAGGGAGGAACACTGAAGCTTTCTTT.